This paragraph reports one T cell receptor (beta chain). The antigen is undetermined. The repertoire was sequenced with immunoSEQ multiplex PCR; TCRdb's copy has only in-frame clones and lacks some. The table has fewer than 3 million clones, under 95% seen once; the top ten hold 0.37%. Germline V gene data show CDR1 as SGHRS and CDR2 as YFSETQ. The junction had 7 bases not matched to a gene; V was cut back by 7 bases and J by 3 bases. The CDR3 is 13 amino acids. This sample is part of a study of shared clonotypes between healthy human individuals. The study's findings and limits: Only blood samples were collected, and tissue repertoires likely differ.

This chain links TRBV5-1 with TRBJ2-7, with 7 bases that match TRBD2. This clonotype was obtained from a man younger than 30 in good health. Some clones in this sample may be carry-over from other donors' samples. The specimen sequenced was naive CD4+ T cells from PBMCs. Described subset: CD45RA+ positively selected. CDR3 sequence reads: CASALGGNYEQYF. In DNA, the CDR3 is TGCGCCAGCGCCCTGGGAGGGAACTACGAGCAGTACTTC.